The 11 T cell receptor beta chains below come from one sample, sequenced in a study of T cell responses to AZD1222 COVID-19 vaccine. Generated by immunoSEQ multiplex PCR, the TCRdb table keeps only in-frame clones and is missing some. The profile covers under 150,000 clones, with more than 85% appearing a single time and roughly 5% taken by the ten largest. The sequencing here drew on peripheral blood, taken on day 0 of AZD1222 vaccination. Receptor source: an adult in good health.

This rearrangement joins TRBV7-8 to TRBJ1-2; D gene uncertain. Per germline, CDR1 SGHVS and CDR2 FQNEAQ. CDR3 length equals 15 residues. V lost 0 bases to trimming and J lost 8 bases, with 16 bases between them. CDR3 sequence reads: CASSLALLNPWGYTF. DNA of the CDR3: TGTGCCAGCAGCTTAGCGTTGCTTAATCCTTGGGGCTACACCTTC.

The rearrangement links TRBV20-1 to TRBJ2-7; D possibly corresponds to TRBD1 (5 bases). Germline V gene sequence: CDR1 DFQATT, CDR2 SNEGSKA (reference sequence). The CDR3 is 11 residues long. V lost 2 bases to trimming and J lost 3 bases, with 5 bases between them. This CDR3 reads CSARQGYEQYF. The CDR3 nucleotides are TGCAGTGCTAGACAGGGCTACGAGCAGTACTTC.

The J gene is TRBJ1-2, the V gene TRBV7-6; 8 bases are shared with TRBD1. Germline V gene data show CDR1 as SGHVS and CDR2 as FNYEAQ. J gave up 2 bases and V 2 bases, and 10 bases lay outside the gene matches. This CDR3 has 17 amino acids. CDR3 in amino acids: CASSLMARGPLNYGYTF. The CDR3 nucleotides read TGTGCCAGCAGCTTAATGGCCAGGGGGCCCTTGAACTATGGCTACACCTTC.

This clone was observed a handful of times. V and J are TRBV24-1 and TRBJ1-5; TRBD1 agrees at 10 bases. Germline V lookup: CDR1 KGHDR, CDR2 SFDVKD. Trimming cost V 2 bases and J 7 bases; bases outside gene matches: 13. The CDR3 spans 18 residues. The CDR3 is CATSDYGQGVPWRQPQHF. The CDR3 coding sequence is TGTGCCACCAGTGATTATGGACAGGGGGTGCCATGGAGGCAGCCCCAGCATTTT.

The chain joins TRBV5-6 to TRBJ2-3; possibly TRBD1 for D (6 bases). The V gene lost 4 bases and the J gene lost 9 bases, with 9 bases spanning the gap. The CDR3 covers 11 residues. Germline V gene data show CDR1 as SGHDT and CDR2 as YYEEEE. The CDR3 loop reads CASSLTGTQYF. CDR3 bases: TGTGCCAGCAGCCTGACAGGAACGCAGTATTTT. Combining the CDR3 with reference TRBV5-6 and TRBJ2-3 gives the whole variable domain DAGVTQSPTHLIKTRGQQVTLRCSPKSGHDTVSWYQQALGQGPQFIFQYYEEEERQRGNFPDRFSGHQFPNYSSELNVNALLLGDSALYLCASSLTGTQYFGPGTRLTVL.

The V call is TRBV10-3, the J call TRBJ1-1, with 8 bases fitting TRBD1. V shed 10 bases and J 1 base; nucleotides not matched to a gene: 11. Germline V lookup: CDR1 ENHRY, CDR2 SYGVKD. CDR3 size: 15 residues. For the CDR3, the DNA is TGTGCCACCCTACCCCGGACAGGGTGGAACACTGAAGCTTTCTTT. Translating gives CATLPRTGWNTEAFF.

The chain uses TRBV5-1 and TRBJ2-7; 8 bases fit TRBD2. This CDR3 comprises 19 residues. The V segment lost 0 bases and the J segment 3 bases; nucleotides outside the gene matches: 17. Germline V lookup: CDR1 SGHRS, CDR2 YFSETQ. CDR3: CASSLEGSGGGGPSYEQYF. CDR3 coding DNA: TGCGCCAGCAGCTTGGAAGGTTCTGGTGGCGGGGGGCCTAGCTACGAGCAGTACTTC.

This sequence joins TRBV6-5 and TRBJ2-3; a weak D match, TRBD2 (6 bases). V was pared by 6 bases and J by 3 bases, with 7 bases between. There are 12 residues in the CDR3. The germline gives CDR1 MNHEY, CDR2 SVGAGI. In DNA, the CDR3 is TGTGCCAGCAGGAGCGGGACAGATACGCAGTATTTT. Translating gives CASRSGTDTQYF.

This chain joins TRBV5-5 and TRBJ1-2, with a tentative D call TRBD1 (5 bases). Trimming pared 0 bases from V and 5 bases from J, leaving 14 bases between. The CDR3 consists of 15 residues. Germline-derived CDR1 and CDR2 are SGHKS and YYEKEE (reference sequence). This chain's CDR3 is CASSLDQGFAYGYTF. The CDR3 DNA is TGTGCCAGCAGCTTGGATCAGGGTTTTGCTTATGGCTACACCTTC.

This rearrangement joins TRBV4-3 to TRBJ2-7; D call uncertain. V was trimmed by 0 bases and J by 3 bases, leaving 12 bases between them. This CDR3 is built from 15 residues. Germline CDR1 is LGHNA and CDR2 is YSLEER. The CDR3 spells CASSQDFGLFYEQYF. The CDR3 DNA sequence: TGCGCCAGCAGCCAAGATTTTGGCCTATTCTACGAGCAGTACTTC.

The V and J genes are TRBV3-1 (or the pseudogene TRBV3-2) and TRBJ2-3; D is perhaps TRBD2 (6 bases). The CDR3 runs to 12 residues. Germline CDR1 LGHDT, CDR2 YNNKEL (reference sequence). In DNA form, the CDR3 reads TGTCCTAAGGAGGGAAGCACAGATACGCAGTATTTT. It yields the protein CPKEGSTDTQYF.